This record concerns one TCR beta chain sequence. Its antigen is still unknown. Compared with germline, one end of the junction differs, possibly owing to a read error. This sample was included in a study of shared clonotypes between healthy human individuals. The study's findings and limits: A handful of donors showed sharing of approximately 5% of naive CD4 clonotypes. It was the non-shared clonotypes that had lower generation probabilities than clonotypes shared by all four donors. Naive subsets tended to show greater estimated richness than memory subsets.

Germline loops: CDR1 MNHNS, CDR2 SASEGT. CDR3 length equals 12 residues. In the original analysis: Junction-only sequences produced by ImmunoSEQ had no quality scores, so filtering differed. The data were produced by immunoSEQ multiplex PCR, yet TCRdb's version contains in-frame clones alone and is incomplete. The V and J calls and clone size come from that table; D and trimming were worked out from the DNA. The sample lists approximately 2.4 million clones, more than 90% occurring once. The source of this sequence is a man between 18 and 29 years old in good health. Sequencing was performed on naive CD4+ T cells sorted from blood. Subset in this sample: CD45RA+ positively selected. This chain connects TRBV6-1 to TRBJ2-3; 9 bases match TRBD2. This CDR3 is CASSWTSERSNF. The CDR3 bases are TGTGCCAGCAGTTGGACTAGCGAGAGATCAAATTTT.